Following are 19 T cell receptor beta chains from one sample sequenced in a study of T cell changes during pregnancy in multiple sclerosis. Assay used: immunoSEQ multiplex PCR; TCRdb lists only in-frame clones, some missing. The sample yields some 70,000 clones, more than 90% seen once. This specimen consisted of peripheral blood, obtained in the second trimester of pregnancy. These receptors all come from a female donor in good health, enrolled as a control in a pregnancy study.

This rearrangement joins TRBV4-2 to TRBJ2-1; TRBD2 is a possible D gene (5 bases). The V end lost 1 base, the J end lost 8 bases, and 9 bases lay between the germline ends. Germline CDR1 is LGHNA and CDR2 is YNFKEQ. This CDR3 is 13 amino acids long. The CDR3, as DNA: TGTGCCAGCAGCCAAGTCTTGGGAGATGAGCAGTTCTTC. Translating gives CASSQVLGDEQFF.

The chain recombines TRBV18 with TRBJ1-4; D remains unclear. V shed 4 bases and J shed 0 bases, with 9 bases lying between them. This CDR3 comprises 15 residues. The germline gives CDR1 KGHSH, CDR2 LQKENI. The chain's CDR3 is CASSHRTATNEKLFF. The CDR3 nucleotides read TGTGCCAGCTCACACCGGACTGCAACTAATGAAAAACTGTTTTTT.

This clone was observed a few times. The chain combines TRBV7-3 with TRBJ2-3; the match to TRBD1 covers 10 bases. Germline CDR1 and CDR2: SGHTA and FQGTGA. The V gene end was trimmed by 4 bases and the J gene end by 4 bases; junction bases not matched to a gene: 8. The CDR3 has 16 amino acids. CDR3 coding DNA: TGTGCCAGCAGCTCAACCCGGGACAGGGGCTCAGATACGCAGTATTTT. Translation: CASSSTRDRGSDTQYF.

This clone was detected a few times. The J gene is TRBJ2-3, the V gene TRBV18, with D maybe TRBD2 (6 bases). The CDR3 contains 14 residues. V was cut by 3 bases and J by 4 bases, with 11 bases left in between. The germline CDR1 and CDR2 sequences are KGHSH and LQKENI. The CDR3 coding sequence is TGTGCCAGCTCACCGGGACTTAGGGCAGATACGCAGTATTTT. Translated, it gives CASSPGLRADTQYF.

The chain couples TRBV7-2 to TRBJ1-6; TRBD1 agrees at 10 bases. Trimming at V came to 8 bases and at J to 9 bases, leaving 4 bases not matched to a gene. This CDR3 is 13 amino acids long. CDR1 SGHTA and CDR2 FQGNSA come from the germline V gene. The CDR3 nucleotides are TGTGCCAGCCGGCGGGACAGGGGTTCACCCCTCCACTTT. Amino acid sequence: CASRRDRGSPLHF.

This clone has a handful of counts. The rearrangement uses TRBV28 and TRBJ2-7, with D possibly matching TRBD2 (5 bases). V was trimmed by 10 bases and J by 0 bases, leaving 10 bases between them. The CDR3 has 12 residues. Germline V gives CDR1 MDHEN, CDR2 SYDVKM. The CDR3 nucleotides read TGTGCCACCCAGGAGGACTCCTACGAGCAGTACTTC. This gives the protein CATQEDSYEQYF.

The chain carries TRBV6-5 and TRBJ2-2; D remains ambiguous. V lost 6 bases to trimming and J lost 6 bases, with 11 bases between them. The germline gives CDR1 MNHEY, CDR2 SVGAGI. This CDR3 has 13 residues. CDR3 DNA: TGTGCCAGCAGCCCGCCGGTATCCGGGGAGCTGTTTTTT. This sequence encodes CASSPPVSGELFF.

The rearrangement uses TRBV11-2 and TRBJ2-6, with D perhaps matching TRBD2 (5 bases). CDR1 is SGHAT, CDR2 FQNNGV, per germline. This CDR3 has 16 amino acids. Trimming shortened V by 1 base and J by 0 bases, and 7 bases separated the two germline ends. This chain's CDR3 is CASSLVGGSGANVLTF. For the CDR3, the DNA is TGTGCCAGCAGCTTAGTAGGAGGCTCTGGGGCCAACGTCCTGACTTTC.

The genes are TRBV5-4 and TRBJ1-2, with a possible D match to TRBD1 (6 bases). V dropped 1 base and J dropped 5 bases, with 15 bases sitting between them. The CDR3 is 15 amino acids. The V gene's germline CDR1 is SGHNT and CDR2 YYREEE (reference sequence). The CDR3 is CASSLSGGRLYGYTF. CDR3 coding DNA: TGTGCCAGCAGCTTGAGCGGGGGGCGATTATATGGCTACACCTTC.

The chain employs TRBV6-4 and TRBJ2-2, with D perhaps matching TRBD2 (6 bases). Trimming shortened V by 9 bases and J by 0 bases, and 23 bases separated the two germline ends. Germline V CDR1 and CDR2: MRHNA, SNTAGT. The CDR3 runs 18 residues. CDR3 in DNA: TGTGCCAGTCGCACCCATGGAGGGGCCAGGGCGAACACCGGGGAGCTGTTTTTT. Amino acid sequence: CASRTHGGARANTGELFF.

CDR3 loop: CASIRGQNNSPLHF. CDR3 nucleotides: TGTGCCAGCATCAGGGGACAGAATAATTCACCCCTCCACTTT. V is TRBV6-6 and J is TRBJ1-6; 7 bases fit TRBD1. In germline, CDR1 is MNHNY, CDR2 SVGAGI (reference sequence). This CDR3 contains 14 residues. With V trimmed by 7 bases and J by 5 bases, 5 bases remained unmatched.

J is TRBJ1-1 and V is TRBV7-8, with TRBD1 matching 12 bases. This CDR3 comprises 16 residues. V lost 1 base, J lost 5 bases, and 5 bases stayed unmatched. Germline CDR1 reads SGHVS; CDR2 reads FQNEAQ. The CDR3 sequence is CASSLGGQGALTEAFF. In nucleotides, the CDR3 is TGTGCCAGCAGCTTAGGGGGACAGGGGGCTCTTACTGAAGCTTTCTTT.

The rearrangement joins TRBV30 to TRBJ2-1; TRBD2 matches 9 bases. The V segment lost 4 bases and the J segment 2 bases; nucleotides outside the gene matches: 3. Germline CDR1 reads GTSNPN; CDR2 reads SVGIG (reference sequence). The CDR3 extends over 14 amino acids. CDR3 bases: TGTGCCTGGAATCGACTAGCGGCCTACAATGAGCAGTTCTTC. The encoded protein is CAWNRLAAYNEQFF.

This chain joins TRBV6-5 and TRBJ2-2, with 7 positions matching TRBD1. The germline V gene encodes CDR1 MNHEY and CDR2 SVGAGI. This CDR3 has 14 amino acids. V was pared by 6 bases and J by 6 bases, with 7 bases of the junction left unmatched. The CDR3: CASRSPTGPGELFF. CDR3 sequence (DNA): TGTGCCAGCAGGTCCCCGACAGGGCCCGGGGAGCTGTTTTTT.

The gene calls are TRBV28 and TRBJ1-5; weak D call: TRBD1 (5 bases). CDR1 is MDHEN and CDR2 is SYDVKM in the germline V gene. V was clipped by 7 bases and J by 6 bases, with 22 bases between them. The CDR3 runs 16 residues. CDR3 DNA: TGTGCCAGCAACCACCTCTCGGGGGGATCTGGTCAGCCCCAGCATTTT. Translation: CASNHLSGGSGQPQHF.

The rearrangement links TRBV30 to TRBJ1-5, with D possibly matching TRBD1 (6 bases). Germline V gene sequence: CDR1 GTSNPN, CDR2 SVGIG (reference sequence). V was cut by 0 bases and J by 5 bases, with 11 bases left in between. This CDR3 is 14 amino acids long. CDR3 sequence reads: CAWSVQGRDQPQHF. In nucleotides, the CDR3 is TGTGCCTGGAGTGTACAGGGAAGGGATCAGCCCCAGCATTTT.

The rearrangement uses TRBV28 and TRBJ1-5, with TRBD1 as a possible D gene (6 bases). The CDR3 is made up of 13 amino acids. The germline CDR1 and CDR2 sequences are MDHEN and SYDVKM. The V and J ends lost 5 bases and 4 bases respectively, with 9 bases between them. This chain's CDR3 is CASSHGQNQPQHF. For the CDR3, the DNA is TGTGCCAGCAGTCATGGACAGAATCAGCCCCAGCATTTT.

The CDR3 region has the DNA TGTGCCAGCAGCCCCCTCGAGCTGAACACTGAAGCTTTCTTT. As protein: CASSPLELNTEAFF. The V call is TRBV14, the J call TRBJ1-1, with D hard to call. From germline, CDR1 is SGHDN and CDR2 FVKESK. V lost 4 bases, J lost 0 bases, and 9 bases lay in between. CDR3 size: 14 residues. Filled out from reference TRBV14 and TRBJ1-1, the complete variable domain reads EAGVTQFPSHSVIEKGQTVTLRCDPISGHDNLYWYRRVMGKEIKFLLHFVKESKQDESGMPNNRFLAERTGGTYSTLKVQPAELEDSGVYFCASSPLELNTEAFFGQGTRLTVV.

This clone was found a few times. The chain carries TRBV4-3 and TRBJ1-2; the D gene is possibly TRBD1 (5 bases). The germline V and J ends were trimmed by 4 bases and 2 bases, with 17 bases remaining between them. Germline CDR1 is LGHNA and CDR2 is YSLEER. The CDR3 length is 16 residues. The CDR3 region has the DNA TGCGCCAGCAGCCCAACTCCTGGAGACAGCAACTATGGCTACACCTTC. As protein: CASSPTPGDSNYGYTF.